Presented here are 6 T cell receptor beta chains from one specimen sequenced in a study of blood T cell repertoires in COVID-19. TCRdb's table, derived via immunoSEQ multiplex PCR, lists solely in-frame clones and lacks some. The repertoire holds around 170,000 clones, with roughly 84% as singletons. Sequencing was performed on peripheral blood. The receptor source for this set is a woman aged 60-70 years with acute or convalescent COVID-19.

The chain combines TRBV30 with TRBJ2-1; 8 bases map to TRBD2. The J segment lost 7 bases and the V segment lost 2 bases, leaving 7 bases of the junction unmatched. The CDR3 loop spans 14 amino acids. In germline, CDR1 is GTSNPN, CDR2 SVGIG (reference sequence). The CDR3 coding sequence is TGTGCCTGGAGTAGGAGCGGGGGACAAAATGAGCAGTTCTTC. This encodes CAWSRSGGQNEQFF.

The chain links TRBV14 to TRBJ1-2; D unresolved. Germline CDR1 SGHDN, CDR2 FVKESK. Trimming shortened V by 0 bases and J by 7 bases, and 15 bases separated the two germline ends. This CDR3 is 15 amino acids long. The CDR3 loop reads CASSQEFWEGSGYTF. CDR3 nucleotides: TGTGCCAGCAGCCAAGAGTTCTGGGAGGGAAGTGGCTACACCTTC.

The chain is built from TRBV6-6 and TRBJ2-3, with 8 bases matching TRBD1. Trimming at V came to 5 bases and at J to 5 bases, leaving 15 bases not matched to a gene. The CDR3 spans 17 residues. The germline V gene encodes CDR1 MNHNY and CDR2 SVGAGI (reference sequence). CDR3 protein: CASSLIRGQGAKDTQYF. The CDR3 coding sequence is TGTGCCAGCAGTCTTATTCGGGGGCAGGGGGCAAAAGATACGCAGTATTTT.

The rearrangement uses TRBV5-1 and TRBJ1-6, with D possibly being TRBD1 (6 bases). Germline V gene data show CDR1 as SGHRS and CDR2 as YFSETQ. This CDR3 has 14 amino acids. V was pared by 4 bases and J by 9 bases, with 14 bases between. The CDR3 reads CASSQYIQGSPLHF. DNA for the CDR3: TGCGCCAGCAGCCAATATATACAGGGTTCACCCCTCCACTTT.

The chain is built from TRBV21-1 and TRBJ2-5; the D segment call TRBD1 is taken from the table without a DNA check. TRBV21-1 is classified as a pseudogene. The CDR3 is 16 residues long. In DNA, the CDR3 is TGTGCCAGCAGCAAAGAAAGTGGGCAGCCCCTAGAGACCCAGTACTTC. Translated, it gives CASSKESGQPLETQYF.

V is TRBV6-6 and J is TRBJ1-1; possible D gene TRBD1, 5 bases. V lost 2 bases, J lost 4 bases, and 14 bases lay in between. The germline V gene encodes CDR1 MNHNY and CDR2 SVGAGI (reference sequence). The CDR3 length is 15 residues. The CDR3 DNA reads TGTGCCAGCAGTTACCCACAGGTTCAGGGCACTGAAGCTTTCTTT. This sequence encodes CASSYPQVQGTEAFF.